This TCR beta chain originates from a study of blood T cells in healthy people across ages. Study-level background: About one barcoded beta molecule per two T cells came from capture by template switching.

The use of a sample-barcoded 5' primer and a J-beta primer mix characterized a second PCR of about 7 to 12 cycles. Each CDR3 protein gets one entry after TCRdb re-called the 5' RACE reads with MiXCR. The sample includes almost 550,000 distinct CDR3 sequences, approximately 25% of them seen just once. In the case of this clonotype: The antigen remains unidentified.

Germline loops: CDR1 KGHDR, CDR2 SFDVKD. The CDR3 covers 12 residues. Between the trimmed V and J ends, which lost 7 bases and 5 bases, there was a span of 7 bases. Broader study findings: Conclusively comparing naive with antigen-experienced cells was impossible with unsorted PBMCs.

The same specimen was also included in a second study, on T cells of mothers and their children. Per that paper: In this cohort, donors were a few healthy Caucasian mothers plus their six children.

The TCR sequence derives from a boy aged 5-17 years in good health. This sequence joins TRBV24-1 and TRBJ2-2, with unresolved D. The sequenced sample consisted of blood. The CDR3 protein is CATRSATGELFF. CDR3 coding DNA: TGTGCCACCAGATCAGCAACCGGGGAGCTGTTTTTT.